Listed below are T cell receptor beta chains from one sample, sequenced in a study of post-analysis software for immune sequencing data. One entry per CDR3 protein, called by TCRdb with MiXCR from the PCR reads. Of 150,000 to 200,000 distinct CDR3 sequences listed, 35% to 40% were seen once; the top ten hold approximately 30%. The sequenced sample was blood, obtained after autologous hematopoietic stem cell transplantation. These receptors were collected from a girl aged 10-17 years with multiple sclerosis. CDR3s include the opening cysteine and the closing phenylalanine or tryptophan. Fields, in order: J gene, D gene, V gene, clone size, CDR3 DNA, CDR3 protein. The D gene is left open where the match is weak. Expanded clones get a size class; other rows say once, few or many, or leave the size out.

J: TRBJ2-4
D: -
V: TRBV20-1
size: many
DNA: TGCAGTGCTAGAGCCCCCGCTAACATTCAGTACTTC
CDR3: CSARAPANIQYF

J: TRBJ2-1
D: -
V: TRBV5-1
size: -
DNA: TGCGCCAGCAGCCCCATAAGTTTATCCAACAATGAGCAGTTCTTC
CDR3: CASSPISLSNNEQFF

J: TRBJ1-2
D: TRBD1
V: TRBV6-2/TRBV6-3
size: -
DNA: TGTGCCAGCAGGCCCACAGGGGGCCCTCCCCATGGCTACACCTTC
CDR3: CASRPTGGPPHGYTF

J: TRBJ2-1
D: TRBD2
V: TRBV20-1
size: -
DNA: TGCAGTGCTAGAGATGCCAGCGGGAGGTACAATGAGCAGTTCTTC
CDR3: CSARDASGRYNEQFF

J: TRBJ2-3
D: TRBD2
V: TRBV11-3
size: few
DNA: TGTGCCAGCAGCACCCGGACTAGTTGGGCAGATACGCAGTATTTT
CDR3: CASSTRTSWADTQYF

J: TRBJ2-5
D: -
V: TRBV10-3
size: few
DNA: TGTGCCATCAGTGAGTCAGGGGGAGAGACCCAGTACTTC
CDR3: CAISESGGETQYF

J: TRBJ1-2
D: -
V: TRBV20-1
size: -
DNA: TGCAGTGCTAGAGATGGTTCAGCCCGGGGCGGCTACACCTTC
CDR3: CSARDGSARGGYTF

J: TRBJ2-1
D: -
V: TRBV30
size: -
DNA: TGTGCCTGGAATCAGGGTTACAATGAGCAGTTCTTC
CDR3: CAWNQGYNEQFF

J: TRBJ2-7
D: TRBD1
V: TRBV7-2
size: -
DNA: TGTGCCAGCAGTCGAGACAGGGTGGGCGAGCAGTACTTC
CDR3: CASSRDRVGEQYF

J: TRBJ2-7
D: -
V: TRBV7-6
size: -
DNA: TGTGCCAGCAGCTTAGAAAGTCCCTACGAGCAGTACTTC
CDR3: CASSLESPYEQYF

J: TRBJ2-4
D: -
V: TRBV6-1
size: -
DNA: TGTGCCAGCAGTGAAGCGATCCTAGCCAAAAACATTCAGTACTTC
CDR3: CASSEAILAKNIQYF

J: TRBJ1-1
D: -
V: TRBV6-1
size: few
DNA: TGTGCCAGCAGTGACAGTCAGCCTCTAAGGGCTGAAGCTTTCTTT
CDR3: CASSDSQPLRAEAFF

J: TRBJ2-1
D: -
V: TRBV3-1
size: -
DNA: TGTGCCAGCAGCCAGTTGGCCGATGAGCAGTTCTTC
CDR3: CASSQLADEQFF

J: TRBJ2-1
D: -
V: TRBV5-1
size: -
DNA: TGCGCCAGCAGCCCTGGACACCCGGGGAATGAGCAGTTCTTC
CDR3: CASSPGHPGNEQFF

J: TRBJ1-5
D: TRBD1
V: TRBV4-1
size: -
DNA: TGCGCCAGCAGCCGAGTACCGGGACAGGGCAATCAGCCCCAGCATTTT
CDR3: CASSRVPGQGNQPQHF

J: TRBJ2-7
D: -
V: TRBV12-3/TRBV12-4
size: -
DNA: TGTGCCAGCAGTTCATCCCGGGACCGGGCCTACGAGCAGTACTTC
CDR3: CASSSSRDRAYEQYF

J: TRBJ2-4
D: TRBD2
V: TRBV6-5
size: few
DNA: TGTGCCAGCAGTTACTTTTATGGGACTAGCTCACAGTACTTC
CDR3: CASSYFYGTSSQYF

J: TRBJ2-1
D: TRBD2
V: TRBV7-3
size: -
DNA: TGTGCCAGCAGCTTAACGTTGGCTAGCGGGATCGATGAGCAGTTCTTC
CDR3: CASSLTLASGIDEQFF

J: TRBJ2-1
D: -
V: TRBV7-2
size: few
DNA: TGTGCCAGCAACCTACCCCGGCGGACCAACAATGAGCAGTTCTTC
CDR3: CASNLPRRTNNEQFF

J: TRBJ2-7
D: -
V: TRBV27
size: few
DNA: TGTGCCAGCAGTTTCCGGGGTGTTCTCCACGAGCAGTACTTC
CDR3: CASSFRGVLHEQYF

J: TRBJ1-1
D: TRBD1
V: TRBV20-1
size: -
DNA: TGCAGTGCTCCTCCTGGGACAGGGTCTACAAACACTGAAGCTTTCTTT
CDR3: CSAPPGTGSTNTEAFF

J: TRBJ2-7
D: -
V: TRBV6-1
size: few
DNA: TGTGCCAGCAGTGGTAGCGAGAACTACGAGCAGTACTTC
CDR3: CASSGSENYEQYF

J: TRBJ2-5
D: TRBD2
V: TRBV20-1
size: many
DNA: TGCAGTGCTAGAGATCCCTGGACTAGCGGGATCCAAGAGACCCAGTACTTC
CDR3: CSARDPWTSGIQETQYF

J: TRBJ2-7
D: TRBD2
V: TRBV27
size: few
DNA: TGTGCCAGCAGTCGGACTAGCGGGAGGGAGTACGAGCAGTACTTC
CDR3: CASSRTSGREYEQYF

J: TRBJ2-3
D: TRBD2
V: TRBV29-1
size: few
DNA: TGCAGCGTTGGCCGATCGGGGGGGGATACGCAGTATTTT
CDR3: CSVGRSGGDTQYF

J: TRBJ2-1
D: -
V: TRBV12-3/TRBV12-4
size: -
DNA: TGTGCCAGCAGTTTAGGGACCAGGGGCTCCTACAATGAGCAGTTCTTC
CDR3: CASSLGTRGSYNEQFF

J: TRBJ1-2
D: TRBD1
V: TRBV7-9
size: -
DNA: TGTGCCAGCAGCGTGGGACAGGGGAATGGCTACACCTTC
CDR3: CASSVGQGNGYTF

J: TRBJ2-5
D: TRBD1
V: TRBV27
size: many
DNA: TGTGCCAGCAGAGCCCTCGGACAGGGGATACAAGAGACCCAGTACTTC
CDR3: CASRALGQGIQETQYF

J: TRBJ2-1
D: -
V: TRBV6-4
size: -
DNA: TGTGCCAGCAGTCCAGGGGAGGGTGAGCAGTTCTTC
CDR3: CASSPGEGEQFF

J: TRBJ2-3
D: -
V: TRBV9
size: -
DNA: TGTGCCAGCAGCGTAGAAGGGCAGGGATCGGATACGCAGTATTTT
CDR3: CASSVEGQGSDTQYF

J: TRBJ2-7
D: TRBD1
V: TRBV5-1
size: many
DNA: TGCGCCAGCAGCCCTACAGGGGCCTACGAGCAGTACTTC
CDR3: CASSPTGAYEQYF

J: TRBJ2-6
D: -
V: TRBV7-3
size: few
DNA: TGTGCCAGCAGCTTCCCTGGGGCCAACGTCCTGACTTTC
CDR3: CASSFPGANVLTF